This TCR beta chain was documented in a study of blood T cell repertoires in COVID-19. Background on the study: Sample material is recorded as cDNA or gDNA derived from T cells, B-cell-depleted T cells, or PBMCs.

Sequencing used immunoSEQ multiplex PCR; TCRdb keeps in-frame clones, though not all of them. The sample yields 200,000 to 250,000 clones, 82% seen once. This clone showed up just a few times. The source is a woman aged 40-49 years with acute or convalescent COVID-19. The sample consisted of peripheral blood.

For the CDR3, the DNA is TGTGCCAGCAGTACCCGACAGCCACTTCAATCATATGGCTACACCTTC. Protein: CASSTRQPLQSYGYTF. This chain links TRBV6-6 with TRBJ1-2; maybe TRBD1 (5 bases). This CDR3 spans 16 amino acids. The ends were cut back, 5 bases at V and 5 bases at J, with 21 bases in the middle. CDR1 MNHNY and CDR2 SVGAGI come from the germline V gene (reference sequence).